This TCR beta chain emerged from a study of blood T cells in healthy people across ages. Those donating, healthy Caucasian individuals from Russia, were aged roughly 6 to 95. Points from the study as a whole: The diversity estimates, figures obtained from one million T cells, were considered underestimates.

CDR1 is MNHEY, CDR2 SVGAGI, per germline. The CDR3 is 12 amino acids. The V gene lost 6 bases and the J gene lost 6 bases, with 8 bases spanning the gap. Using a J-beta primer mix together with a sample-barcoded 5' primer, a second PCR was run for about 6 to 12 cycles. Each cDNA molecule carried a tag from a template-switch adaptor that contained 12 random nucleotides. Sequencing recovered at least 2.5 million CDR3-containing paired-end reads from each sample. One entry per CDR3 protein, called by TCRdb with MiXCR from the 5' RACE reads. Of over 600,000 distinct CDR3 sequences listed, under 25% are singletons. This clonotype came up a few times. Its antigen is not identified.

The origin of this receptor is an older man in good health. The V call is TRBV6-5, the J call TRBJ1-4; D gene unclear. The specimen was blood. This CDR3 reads CASRANDEKLFF. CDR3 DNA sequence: TGTGCCAGCAGGGCGAATGATGAAAAACTGTTTTTT.